This entry lists 27 T cell receptor beta chains sequenced from one sample in a study of OX40 agonist ivuxolimab in advanced cancers. Profiled with immunoSEQ multiplex PCR; TCRdb holds only in-frame clones, not every one. Of some 95,000 clones listed, around 85% are singletons. The sequencing used CD4+ or CD8+ T cells sorted from blood, collected in a trial of the OX40 agonist ivuxolimab. All receptors come from an adult with an advanced solid tumor such as melanoma, head and neck, liver or kidney cancer.

The chain recombines TRBV5-3 with TRBJ2-3, with 7 bases matching TRBD2. TRBV5-3 belongs to the ORF category, with a function that is uncertain. After removal of 4 bases from V and 3 bases from J, the junction contained 8 bases not matched to a gene. This CDR3 has 15 residues. The CDR3 DNA sequence: TGTGCCAGAAGCCCCGCGGGGGAAAGTACAGATACGCAGTATTTT. The encoded protein is CARSPAGESTDTQYF.

V and J are TRBV5-4 and TRBJ2-4; no definite D call. This CDR3 contains 14 residues. The germline V gene has CDR1 SGHNT and CDR2 YYREEE (reference sequence). V lost 3 bases and J lost 4, with 11 bases in between. The CDR3 region has the DNA TGTGCCAGCAGCTCGACGGCAATGAAAAACATTCAGTACTTC. It codes for CASSSTAMKNIQYF.

V gene TRBV6-1 combines with J gene TRBJ2-3; D ambiguous. Trimming took 6 bases from V and 7 from J, leaving 8 bases between them. Germline V gene lookup returns CDR1 MNHNS and CDR2 SASEGT. There are 11 residues in the CDR3. The CDR3 sequence: CASRPSYTQYF. CDR3 sequence (DNA): TGTGCCAGCAGACCATCTTATACGCAGTATTTT.

This clone was observed once. CDR3 coding DNA: TGTGCCAGCAGCTTAGTTCTAAATGAAAAACTGTTTTTT. This encodes CASSLVLNEKLFF. The chain joins TRBV11-2 to TRBJ1-4; D ambiguous. Germline V gives CDR1 SGHAT, CDR2 FQNNGV. The CDR3 sequence is 13 residues long. Trimming took off 1 base at V and 5 bases at J, with 5 bases between the two ends.

The chain recombines TRBV4-2 with TRBJ1-3; TRBD1 might be the D (5 bases). Germline CDR1 is LGHNA and CDR2 is YNFKEQ. Trimming took off 3 bases at V and 0 bases at J, with 12 bases between the two ends. This CDR3 has 16 residues. In nucleotides, the CDR3 is TGTGCCAGCAGCCAGAGCGGGACGGACTCTGGAAACACCATATATTTT. Translation: CASSQSGTDSGNTIYF.

The genes are TRBV5-1 and TRBJ2-7; D unclear. The V end lost 0 bases, the J end lost 5 bases, and 12 bases lay between the germline ends. CDR3 length: 14 amino acids. Germline V gene sequence: CDR1 SGHRS, CDR2 YFSETQ. The CDR3 spells CASSLASKLHEQYF. CDR3 nucleotides: TGCGCCAGCAGCTTGGCCTCGAAATTGCACGAGCAGTACTTC.

This clone was seen a single time. The genes are TRBV7-8 and TRBJ2-1; 8 nucleotides align to TRBD2. The CDR3 runs to 15 residues. The germline CDR1 and CDR2 sequences are SGHVS and FQNEAQ. Unmatched junction bases numbered 2, after V lost 4 bases and J lost 0 bases. The CDR3 nucleotides are TGTGCCAGCAGCTCTCGGGGGGGCTCCTACAATGAGCAGTTCTTC. Translated: CASSSRGGSYNEQFF.

This clone was counted a single time. The rearrangement uses TRBV4-1 and TRBJ2-2, with D maybe TRBD2 (6 bases). Trimming shortened V by 0 bases and J by 0 bases, and 14 bases separated the two germline ends. Per the germline V gene, CDR1 is MGHRA and CDR2 is YSYEKL. This CDR3 is 18 amino acids long. The DNA of the CDR3 is TGCGCCAGCAGCCAAGAGGCATGGAGGGGCCCGAACACCGGGGAGCTGTTTTTT. Its protein product is CASSQEAWRGPNTGELFF.

V usage is TRBV9 and J usage is TRBJ2-5, with 8 bases identical to TRBD1. Germline CDR1 reads SGDLS; CDR2 reads YYNGEE. This CDR3 has 15 amino acids. V trimming: 3 bases; J trimming: 4 bases; junction bases outside the gene matches: 8. The CDR3 loop is CASSGTGFGGETQYF. CDR3 nucleotides: TGTGCCAGCAGCGGGACAGGGTTTGGGGGAGAGACCCAGTACTTC.

The rearrangement links TRBV19 to TRBJ2-7; D may correspond to TRBD1 or TRBD2 (6 bases each). Per germline, CDR1 LNHDA and CDR2 SQIVND (reference sequence). The V end was cut by 5 bases, the J end by 6 bases, with 17 bases between. This CDR3 contains 14 residues. The CDR3 DNA follows: TGTGCCAGTAGTCAAGGGGGACTCGCGGGCGAGCAGTACTTC. It translates to CASSQGGLAGEQYF.

The chain joins TRBV7-9 to TRBJ2-2; the match to TRBD1 covers 9 bases. The CDR3 loop spans 16 amino acids. J gave up 6 bases and V 3 bases, and 8 bases lay outside the gene matches. The V gene's germline CDR1 is SEHNR and CDR2 FQNEAQ (reference sequence). The CDR3 DNA sequence: TGTGCCAGCAGCTTCCGGGACAGGGCGGTAGCCGGGGAGCTGTTTTTT. Translated, it gives CASSFRDRAVAGELFF.

In its sample, this clone was seen once. This chain connects TRBV11-3 to TRBJ2-5, with TRBD1 identical over 10 bases. The CDR3 length is 16 residues. V lost 5 bases to trimming and J lost 5 bases; unmatched junction nucleotides: 11. Germline V gene sequence: CDR1 SGHNT, CDR2 YENEEA. CDR3: CASSAGGTGATETQYF. CDR3 nucleotides: TGTGCCAGCAGCGCTGGGGGGACAGGGGCTACCGAGACCCAGTACTTC.

The V call is TRBV29-1, the J call TRBJ2-2; TRBD2 agrees at 9 bases. This CDR3 spans 16 amino acids. The V segment lost 4 bases and the J segment 4 bases; nucleotides outside the gene matches: 10. Germline V CDR1 and CDR2: SQVTM, ANQGSEA. The CDR3 DNA reads as TGCAGCGTTGGTTTTCGCGGGGGGGCTATCACCGGGGAGCTGTTTTTT. Residues: CSVGFRGGAITGELFF.

This clone was seen only once. The V call is TRBV28, the J call TRBJ2-2; D is undetermined. The V end was cut by 3 bases, the J end by 8 bases, with 4 bases between. The CDR3 runs to 11 residues. Germline V gene lookup returns CDR1 MDHEN and CDR2 SYDVKM. In nucleotides, the CDR3 is TGTGCCAGCAGTTTCGTTGGGGAGCTGTTTTTT. Translation gives CASSFVGELFF.

This sequence joins TRBV10-1 and TRBJ1-3; D unclear. The CDR3 contains 14 residues. Germline V gene sequence: CDR1 WNHNN, CDR2 SYGVQD (reference sequence). Between the trimmed V and J ends, which lost 5 bases and 0 bases, there was a span of 8 bases. CDR3 sequence (DNA): TGCGCCAGCAGTTCACAAAGCTCTGGAAACACCATATATTTT. It encodes CASSSQSSGNTIYF.

V is TRBV7-2 and J is TRBJ1-1; D remains ambiguous. The CDR3 runs 12 residues. Germline V gene lookup returns CDR1 SGHTA and CDR2 FQGNSA. V dropped 2 bases and J dropped 6 bases, with 7 bases sitting between them. Here the CDR3 reads CASSLLGSEAFF. In nucleotides, the CDR3 is TGTGCCAGCAGCTTACTTGGCTCTGAAGCTTTCTTT.

The V gene is TRBV7-9, the J gene TRBJ2-5; D gene uncertain. CDR1 and CDR2 (germline): SEHNR, FQNEAQ (reference sequence). The CDR3 sequence is 14 residues long. V was pared by 5 bases and J by 2 bases, with 12 bases between. CDR3 sequence (DNA): TGTGCCAGCAGCGCAGCTGAAATACAAGAGACCCAGTACTTC. Translation: CASSAAEIQETQYF.

The genes are TRBV12-5 and TRBJ1-1; 7 bases line up with TRBD1. In germline, CDR1 is LGHNT, CDR2 FRNRAP. The CDR3 covers 15 residues. V lost 1 base and J lost 2; bases outside the gene matches: 4. This chain's CDR3 is CASGLADRANTEAFF. CDR3 nucleotide sequence: TGTGCTAGTGGTTTGGCAGACAGGGCTAACACTGAAGCTTTCTTT. The variable domain in full, with the rest retrieved from reference TRBV12-5 and TRBJ1-1, is DARVTQTPRHKVTEMGQEVTMRCQPILGHNTVFWYRQTMMQGLELLAYFRNRAPLDDSGMPKDRFSAEMPDATLATLKIQPSEPRDSAVYFCASGLADRANTEAFFGQGTRLTVV.

This chain links TRBV11-3 with TRBJ2-7, with TRBD1 identical over 8 bases. In germline, CDR1 is SGHNT, CDR2 YENEEA. Trimming at V came to 4 bases and at J to 5 bases, leaving 7 bases not matched to a gene. This CDR3 has 14 amino acids. The CDR3 DNA reads TGTGCCAGCAGCTCGAGACAGGGGAAGAACGAGCAGTACTTC. As protein: CASSSRQGKNEQYF.

V gene TRBV18 combines with J gene TRBJ2-7; D possibly uses TRBD1 or TRBD2 (5 bases each). The CDR3 has 13 amino acids. V lost 2 bases to trimming and J lost 2 bases, with 7 bases between them. Germline loops: CDR1 KGHSH, CDR2 LQKENI. CDR3 protein: CASSPGTPYEQYF. The CDR3 DNA is TGTGCCAGCTCACCAGGGACCCCCTACGAGCAGTACTTC.

The V gene is TRBV5-1, the J gene TRBJ2-3; TRBD2 is a possible D gene (6 bases). V lost 2 bases and J lost 2, with 12 bases in between. Germline assignment: CDR1 SGHRS and CDR2 YFSETQ. This CDR3 has 15 amino acids. The CDR3 coding sequence is TGCGCCAGCAGCTTCGGCGGGGTAGTCACAGATACGCAGTATTTT. It yields the protein CASSFGGVVTDTQYF.

The chain has TRBV16 and TRBJ1-1; 7 nucleotides match TRBD1. Per germline, CDR1 KGHSY and CDR2 FQNENV. J gave up 0 bases and V 2 bases, and 6 bases lay outside the gene matches. This CDR3 spans 16 amino acids. The CDR3 DNA sequence: TGTGCCAGCAGCCAAGCAGGGACAGTAATGAACACTGAAGCTTTCTTT. Amino acid sequence: CASSQAGTVMNTEAFF.

The chain has TRBV28 and TRBJ1-4; no clear D. Germline V CDR1 and CDR2: MDHEN, SYDVKM. The CDR3 has 14 residues. Between the trimmed V and J ends, which lost 4 bases and 4 bases, there was a span of 10 bases. The CDR3 sequence: CASSSQDLNEKLFF. The DNA for the CDR3 is TGTGCCAGCAGTTCCCAGGACCTTAATGAAAAACTGTTTTTT.

The chain joins TRBV7-3 to TRBJ2-2; perhaps TRBD1 as D (6 bases). The CDR3 covers 17 residues. V lost 2 bases and J 2 bases, leaving 15 bases between the germline ends. Looked up from germline, CDR1 is SGHTA and CDR2 is FQGTGA. This chain's CDR3 is CASSLHPWTANTGELFF. The DNA for the CDR3 is TGTGCCAGCAGCTTACACCCGTGGACAGCCAACACCGGGGAGCTGTTTTTT.

The chain couples TRBV7-9 to TRBJ2-1; perhaps TRBD2 as D (6 bases). Trimming stripped 3 bases from V and 0 bases from J, with 15 bases between. The CDR3 totals 17 residues. Germline lookup yields CDR1 SEHNR and CDR2 FQNEAQ (reference sequence). CDR3 in amino acids: CASSFTLVGGSYNEQFF. CDR3 nucleotides: TGTGCCAGCAGCTTCACCCTAGTGGGGGGCTCCTACAATGAGCAGTTCTTC.

The chain carries TRBV11-2 and TRBJ1-4; no definite D call. V was shortened by 5 bases and J by 8 bases, with 18 bases between the two germline ends. CDR1 and CDR2 from the germline V gene are SGHAT and FQNNGV. This CDR3 contains 15 residues. In nucleotides, the CDR3 is TGTGCCAGCAGCCGCCGTGAGGGATGGGGAGAAAAACTGTTTTTT. Translating it yields CASSRREGWGEKLFF.

The gene calls are TRBV7-9 and TRBJ2-7; 8 bases are shared with TRBD2. V shed 0 bases, J shed 2 bases, and the junction held 12 bases outside the gene matches. The CDR3 is made up of 18 amino acids. CDR1 is SEHNR, CDR2 FQNEAQ, per germline (reference sequence). The CDR3 DNA follows: TGTGCCAGCAGCTTAGCCCAAACCGGGACTAGAAAAACCTACGAGCAGTACTTC. As protein: CASSLAQTGTRKTYEQYF.